This paragraph reports one T cell receptor (beta chain). Its specificity is unknown. At one end the junction does not follow the germline gene, possibly because of a read error. Primers: 60 Vbeta forward and 13 Jbeta reverse. Per the authors' pipeline: Later work found 80 million to 85 million unique TCR beta chains, with 9.5 million to 12 million shared. Clones were sequenced by immunoSEQ multiplex PCR, and TCRdb holds only the in-frame ones, with some missing. The V and J calls and the clone size are those of that table, but D and trimming were determined from the DNA. The sample lists 100,000 or so clones, about 80% occurring once. This CDR3 is built from 14 residues. Germline loops: CDR1 SEHNR, CDR2 FQNEAQ (reference sequence). These data come from a study of cytomegalovirus exposure and HLA in healthy donors. Whole-study results and caveats: V segments that were indistinguishable, TRBV6-2 and TRBV6-3 among them, were omitted from analysis. TCR beta chains associated with HLA were, in a later analysis, more clonally expanded than equally common others. Most subjects had HLA-A and HLA-B alleles reportedly predicted accurately by TCR beta sequences.

The sequence derives from a man in his forties in good health and CMV-seronegative. The rearrangement joins TRBV7-9 to TRBJ1-2; D gene uncertain. The sequenced sample was PBMCs. CDR3: CSSSLAESNYGYTF. CDR3 nucleotides: TGTTCCAGCAGCTTAGCAGAGTCTAACTATGGCTACACCTTC.